The 30 T cell receptor beta chains below were found in one sample sequenced in a study of blood T cell repertoires in COVID-19. Sequenced by immunoSEQ multiplex PCR; TCRdb stores in-frame clones only, minus some. The sample has under 60,000 clones, under 95% seen once. The specimen was peripheral blood. The receptors come from a human donor in a cohort sampled during active COVID-19.

The chain has TRBV6-5 and TRBJ2-7; 8 nucleotides align to TRBD1. The germline CDR1 and CDR2 sequences are MNHEY and SVGAGI. With V trimmed by 7 bases and J by 3 bases, 8 bases remained unmatched. The CDR3 sequence is 14 residues long. CDR3 coding DNA: TGTGCCAGCAAGGGCGGAACAGGGGGCTACGAGCAGTACTTC. Translating gives CASKGGTGGYEQYF.

The V gene is TRBV7-3, the J gene TRBJ2-2; TRBD2 aligns across 14 bases. Losses at the gene ends were 5 bases for V and 5 bases for J; bases not matched to a gene: 10. Germline V gives CDR1 SGHTA, CDR2 FQGTGA. The CDR3 runs to 18 residues. DNA for the CDR3: TGTGCCAGCAGCCCCTTGGGACTAGCGGGAGCCGGAACCGGGGAGCTGTTTTTT. Translation: CASSPLGLAGAGTGELFF.

V is TRBV6-5 and J is TRBJ1-1; the D is unclear. The CDR3 has 14 amino acids. V gave up 5 bases and J gave up 0 bases, with 10 bases separating them. CDR1 and CDR2 (germline): MNHEY, SVGAGI. The DNA of the CDR3 is TGTGCCAGCAGTCCAGGAGGGATGAACACTGAAGCTTTCTTT. Its translation is CASSPGGMNTEAFF.

This chain uses TRBV14 with TRBJ2-7, with D perhaps TRBD2 (5 bases). CDR3 size: 13 residues. The germline gives CDR1 SGHDN, CDR2 FVKESK. V lost 11 bases, J lost 2 bases, and 16 bases lay in between. Here the CDR3 reads CAASQSGAYEQYV. CDR3 bases: TGTGCCGCTTCGCAATCCGGGGCCTACGAGCAGTACGTC.

This rearrangement joins TRBV19 to TRBJ2-1; D possibly corresponds to TRBD1 (5 bases). With 3 bases removed from V and 3 bases from J, the gap between germline ends came to 15 bases. This CDR3 comprises 16 residues. From germline, CDR1 is LNHDA and CDR2 SQIVND (reference sequence). The CDR3 sequence is CASSIFRPRVYNEQFF. CDR3 bases: TGTGCCAGTAGTATTTTTCGTCCCAGGGTCTACAATGAGCAGTTCTTC.

The chain carries TRBV18 and TRBJ1-3; the D is unclear. Germline V gene data show CDR1 as KGHSH and CDR2 as LQKENI. The CDR3 has 15 residues. Trimming removed 4 bases from V and 0 bases from J, with 10 bases in between. The CDR3 DNA reads as TGTGCCAGCTCACGGACTGGAGACTCTGGAAACACCATATATTTT. Protein: CASSRTGDSGNTIYF.

The chain is built from TRBV5-1 and TRBJ1-3; D is perhaps TRBD1 (5 bases). The CDR3 has 15 residues. The V and J ends lost 0 bases and 0 bases respectively, with 7 bases between them. Germline CDR1 is SGHRS and CDR2 is YFSETQ. In nucleotides, the CDR3 is TGCGCCAGCAGCTTGGGCGGGGGCTCTGGAAACACCATATATTTT. Protein product: CASSLGGGSGNTIYF.

V gene TRBV18 combines with J gene TRBJ2-7, with 8 bases that match TRBD1. The trim removed 4 bases at V and 2 bases at J, leaving 4 bases unmatched. This CDR3 has 14 amino acids. The germline V gene has CDR1 KGHSH and CDR2 LQKENI. In nucleotides, the CDR3 is TGTGCCAGCTCACGTACGACAGGGGCCTACGAGCAGTACTTC. Its translation is CASSRTTGAYEQYF.

J is TRBJ1-4 and V is TRBV6-6; 9 bases agree with TRBD1. Germline V gene data show CDR1 as MNHNY and CDR2 as SVGAGI (reference sequence). J gave up 7 bases and V 2 bases, and 8 bases lay outside the gene matches. The CDR3 runs 16 residues. CDR3: CASSYPGTGWGEKLFF. The DNA of the CDR3 is TGTGCCAGCAGTTACCCCGGGACAGGGTGGGGTGAAAAACTGTTTTTT.

A few counts support this clone. The chain employs TRBV6-5 and TRBJ2-4; D perhaps matches TRBD2 (5 bases). The CDR3 spans 14 residues. CDR1 is MNHEY, CDR2 SVGAGI, per germline. V was trimmed by 9 bases and J by 6 bases, leaving 18 bases between them. CDR3 residues: CASQSPTGRNIQYF. CDR3 nucleotide sequence: TGTGCCAGTCAGTCACCGACGGGGAGAAACATTCAGTACTTC.

V is TRBV30 and J is TRBJ1-1, with 7 positions matching TRBD1. V dropped 0 bases and J dropped 13; count of bases not matched to a gene: 2. Germline CDR1 is GTSNPN and CDR2 is SVGIG (reference sequence). The CDR3 totals 10 residues. In DNA form, the CDR3 reads TGTGCCTGGAGTGTTAGGGGGCATTTCTTT. It specifies CAWSVRGHFF.

The chain employs TRBV11-2 and TRBJ1-2; TRBD1 matches at 7 bases. The CDR3 has 14 residues. The V and J ends lost 2 bases and 6 bases, in that order; junction bases with no gene match: 6. Germline assignment: CDR1 SGHAT and CDR2 FQNNGV. CDR3 nucleotide sequence: TGTGCCAGCAGCTTATGGACAGGAAAGGATGGCTACACCTTC. Translating it yields CASSLWTGKDGYTF.

V is TRBV7-8 and J is TRBJ2-7, with 8 positions matching TRBD2. Trimming cost V 3 bases and J 4 bases; bases outside gene matches: 11. The V gene's germline CDR1 is SGHVS and CDR2 FQNEAQ. This CDR3 has 16 residues. CDR3 sequence: CASSFQTGTSSYEQYF. Here the CDR3 DNA reads TGTGCCAGCAGCTTCCAGACCGGGACTAGTTCTTACGAGCAGTACTTC.

The chain recombines TRBV7-2 with TRBJ1-5; 9 bases map to TRBD1. Germline CDR1 and CDR2: SGHTA and FQGNSA. CDR3 length: 16 residues. Trimming cost V 4 bases and J 4 bases; bases outside gene matches: 8. The CDR3, as DNA: TGTGCCAGCAGCTGGGGTTGGGACAGGGCGAATCAGCCCCAGCATTTT. Protein sequence: CASSWGWDRANQPQHF.

In its sample, this clone was seen once. The chain couples TRBV7-2 to TRBJ1-1; D is uncertain. This CDR3 spans 17 amino acids. Trimming shortened V by 5 bases and J by 0 bases, and 19 bases separated the two germline ends. In germline, CDR1 is SGHTA, CDR2 FQGNSA. CDR3 region: CASSPRGTRTVNTEAFF. In DNA, the CDR3 is TGTGCCAGCAGCCCGCGGGGTACCCGGACCGTGAACACTGAAGCTTTCTTT.

The chain is built from TRBV10-2 and TRBJ2-3; 12 positions match TRBD2. V gave up 6 bases and J gave up 1 base; unmatched junction bases: 8. Germline V gene data show CDR1 as WSHSY and CDR2 as SAAADI. This CDR3 has 17 residues. The CDR3 DNA is TGCGCCAGCAGCTCTAGCGGGAGGGCCAGGGGCACAGATACGCAGTATTTT. It translates to CASSSSGRARGTDTQYF.

The chain has TRBV27 and TRBJ1-1, with D unresolved. The CDR3 spans 15 residues. The germline CDR1 and CDR2 sequences are MNHEY and SMNVEV (reference sequence). The V and J ends lost 5 bases and 2 bases respectively, with 15 bases between them. Here the CDR3 DNA reads TGTGCCAGCAGTCTCTGGACGGGGAGAAACACTGAAGCTTTCTTT. This gives the protein CASSLWTGRNTEAFF.

CDR3 nucleotides: TGCAGCGTCGCGTACCGGGACAGGGGGTTCCATGGCTACACCTTC. It encodes CSVAYRDRGFHGYTF. This rearrangement joins TRBV29-1 to TRBJ1-2; 11 bases are shared with TRBD1. CDR3 size: 15 residues. Germline V gene data show CDR1 as SQVTM and CDR2 as ANQGSEA. Trimming removed 6 bases from V and 6 bases from J; junction bases left unmatched: 12.

The chain couples TRBV5-4 to TRBJ2-3; possibly TRBD1 for D (6 bases). CDR1 is SGHNT, CDR2 YYREEE, per germline (reference sequence). This CDR3 contains 14 residues. The germline V and J ends were trimmed by 3 bases and 4 bases, with 12 bases remaining between them. CDR3 coding DNA: TGTGCCAGCAGCTCATCCCAGGGGCCAGATACGCAGTATTTT. Its translation is CASSSSQGPDTQYF.

The chain joins TRBV28 to TRBJ1-2; D ambiguous. The V gene lost 2 bases and the J gene lost 2 bases, with 12 bases spanning the gap. Looked up from germline, CDR1 is MDHEN and CDR2 is SYDVKM. The CDR3 contains 15 residues. The CDR3 bases are TGTGCCAGCAGTTTAGGTCAGGCGGGGAACTATGGCTACACCTTC. It yields the protein CASSLGQAGNYGYTF.

This clone has just one count. V gene TRBV5-1 combines with J gene TRBJ2-4; D possibly corresponds to TRBD2 (5 bases). The germline CDR1 and CDR2 sequences are SGHRS and YFSETQ. This CDR3 contains 12 residues. V lost 6 bases and J lost 6, with 10 bases in between. The CDR3 is CASTGSANIQYF. CDR3 nucleotide sequence: TGCGCCAGCACCGGTAGCGCAAACATTCAGTACTTC.

This chain connects TRBV6-5 to TRBJ2-3; 7 bases align to TRBD2. Trimming took 2 bases from V and 12 from J; bases not matched to a gene: 14. Germline CDR1 reads MNHEY; CDR2 reads SVGAGI. The CDR3 contains 15 residues. The CDR3, as DNA: TGTGCCAGCAGTTACGATAGCGGGTTGGCTGGAGGACAGTATTTT. Translating gives CASSYDSGLAGGQYF.

The gene calls are TRBV4-1 and TRBJ2-7; D perhaps matches TRBD1 (6 bases). The CDR3 spans 15 residues. CDR1 is MGHRA, CDR2 YSYEKL, per germline. Trimming removed 1 base from V and 1 base from J, with 11 bases in between. CDR3 loop: CASSQGHTGSYEQYF. CDR3 coding DNA: TGCGCCAGCAGCCAAGGTCACACAGGGTCCTACGAGCAGTACTTC.

The count of this clone is one. The chain employs TRBV3-1 (or the pseudogene TRBV3-2) and TRBJ1-5, with a weak D call TRBD1 (5 bases). The CDR3 spans 15 residues. CDR1 is LGHDT and CDR2 is YNNKEL in the germline V gene (reference sequence). V was clipped by 0 bases and J by 4 bases, with 10 bases between them. CDR3 sequence reads: CASSQDPGENQPQHF. CDR3 DNA: TGTGCCAGCAGCCAAGATCCGGGGGAGAATCAGCCCCAGCATTTT.

This clone has just a few counts. This rearrangement joins TRBV9 to TRBJ2-3, with TRBD2 matching 7 bases. The CDR3 loop spans 16 amino acids. Germline V gene lookup returns CDR1 SGDLS and CDR2 YYNGEE. After removal of 1 base from V and 6 bases from J, the junction contained 11 bases not matched to a gene. The CDR3 DNA sequence: TGTGCCAGCAGCGTAAGGATTGAGCGGGACCGGGATACGCAGTATTTT. Translating it yields CASSVRIERDRDTQYF.

The V gene is TRBV6-1, the J gene TRBJ2-6, with 7 bases fitting TRBD1. CDR1 and CDR2 (germline): MNHNS, SASEGT. The CDR3 loop spans 17 amino acids. Trimming at V came to 4 bases and at J to 2 bases, leaving 8 bases not matched to a gene. This CDR3 is CASSVNDRVTGANVLTF. The DNA of the CDR3 is TGTGCCAGCAGTGTCAATGACAGGGTAACTGGGGCCAACGTCCTGACTTTC.

The count of this clone is one. J is TRBJ2-1 and V is TRBV7-8; TRBD2 matches 7 bases. Per germline, CDR1 SGHVS and CDR2 FQNEAQ. The CDR3 sequence is 14 residues long. J gave up 6 bases and V 4 bases, and 6 bases lay outside the gene matches. CDR3 coding DNA: TGTGCCAGCAGCTCAACGGGACTACCCAATGAGCAGTTCTTC. Protein: CASSSTGLPNEQFF.

In its sample, this clone was seen once. The junction does not match germline at one end; this may be a read error. The gene calls are TRBV7-7 and TRBJ2-2, with D possibly TRBD1 on 5 matching bases. Germline V gene sequence: CDR1 SSHAT, CDR2 FNYEAQ (reference sequence). The CDR3 is 16 residues long. The chain's CDR3 is CASSLEPGIDTGELFF. CDR3 in DNA: TGTGCTAGCAGCTTAGAGCCAGGGATCGACACCGGGGAGCTGTTTTTT. Based on the CDR3 plus reference TRBV7-7 and TRBJ2-2, the full variable domain is GAGVSQSPRYKVTKRGQDVTLRCDPISSHATLYWYQQALGQGPEFLTYFNYEAQPDKSGLPSDRFSAERPEGSISTLTIQRTEQRDSAMYRCASSLEPGIDTGELFFGEGSRLTVL.

The rearrangement joins TRBV19 to TRBJ2-3; 14 bases fit TRBD2. Germline V gives CDR1 LNHDA, CDR2 SQIVND (reference sequence). The V segment lost 3 bases and the J segment 6 bases; nucleotides outside the gene matches: 14. The CDR3 totals 19 residues. The CDR3 loop is CASSIGLAGTSGRLDTQYF. CDR3 coding DNA: TGTGCCAGTAGTATTGGGCTCGCCGGGACTAGCGGGAGACTGGATACGCAGTATTTT.

The genes are TRBV28 and TRBJ2-1, with D possibly TRBD2 on 6 matching bases. Trimming stripped 8 bases from V and 0 bases from J, with 11 bases between. The CDR3 runs 14 residues. Germline lookup yields CDR1 MDHEN and CDR2 SYDVKM. CDR3 protein: CASGRLSSYNEQFF. As DNA, the CDR3 is TGTGCCAGCGGGAGGTTAAGCTCCTACAATGAGCAGTTCTTC.